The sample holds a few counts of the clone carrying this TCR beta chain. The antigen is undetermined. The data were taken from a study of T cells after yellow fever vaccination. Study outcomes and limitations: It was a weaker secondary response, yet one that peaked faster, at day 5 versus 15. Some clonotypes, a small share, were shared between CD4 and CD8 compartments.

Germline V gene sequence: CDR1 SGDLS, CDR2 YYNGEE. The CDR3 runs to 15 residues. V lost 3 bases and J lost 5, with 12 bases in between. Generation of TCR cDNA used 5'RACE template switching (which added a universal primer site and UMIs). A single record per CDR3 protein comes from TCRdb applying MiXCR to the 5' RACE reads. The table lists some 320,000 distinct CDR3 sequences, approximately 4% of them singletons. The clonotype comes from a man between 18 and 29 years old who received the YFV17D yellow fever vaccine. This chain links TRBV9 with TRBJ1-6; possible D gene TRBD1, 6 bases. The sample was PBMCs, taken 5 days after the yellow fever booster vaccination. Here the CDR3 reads CASSAGTTNNSPLHF. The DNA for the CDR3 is TGTGCCAGCAGCGCCGGGACAACAAATAATTCACCCCTCCACTTT. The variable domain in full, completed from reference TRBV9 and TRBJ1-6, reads DSGVTQTPKHLITATGQRVTLRCSPRSGDLSVYWYQQSLDQGLQFLIQYYNGEERAKGNILERFSAQQFPDLHSELNLSSLELGDSALYFCASSAGTTNNSPLHFGNGTRLTVT.